The 14 T cell receptor beta chains listed next were all sequenced from one sample in a study of post-analysis software for immune sequencing data (dated by TCRdb to between 2015 and 2016). The antigens of these receptors remain unknown. General conclusions and limits of the study: Significantly higher frequencies in patients than in controls were found for about five TRBV segments, including TRBV5-6, TRBV5-1 and TRBV20-1.

Library method: PCR. The sample was run on an Illumina HiSeq 2500. To reduce PCR and sequencing biases, unique molecular identifiers were incorporated into the TCR beta cDNA libraries. The public reads were run again by TCRdb, first through fastp at Q25 and then through MiXCR, and only productive beta chains were kept. Here each entry gathers all rows of one CDR3 protein and keeps the most common genes and DNA. This sample holds some 890,000 distinct CDR3 sequences; roughly 50% were observed only once. The ten largest clones represent approximately 4.5% of the sample. The sequenced material came from blood. Receptor source: a girl between 10 and 17 years old with multiple sclerosis.

The chain carries TRBV20-1 and TRBJ1-6; no firm D call. Between the trimmed V and J ends, which lost 3 bases and 1 base, there was a span of 7 bases. This CDR3 has 14 amino acids. Germline V gene data show CDR1 as DFQATT and CDR2 as SNEGSKA (reference sequence). CDR3 loop: CSASAGSYNSPLHF. The CDR3 DNA follows: TGCAGTGCTAGTGCGGGGTCCTATAATTCACCCCTCCACTTT.

The chain has TRBV6-5 and TRBJ1-2; D gene uncertain. The CDR3 covers 14 residues. The germline CDR1 and CDR2 sequences are MNHEY and SVGAGI. The V and J ends lost 6 bases and 8 bases respectively, with 19 bases between them. The DNA for the CDR3 is TGTGCCAGCAGCTCCCGGATCTATGCAGGAGGCTACACCTTC. Translated: CASSSRIYAGGYTF.

V is TRBV5-6 and J is TRBJ2-1; 9 bases line up with TRBD1. Germline CDR1 is SGHDT and CDR2 is YYEEEE. CDR3 size: 14 residues. V lost 2 bases and J lost 7; bases outside the gene matches: 4. The DNA of the CDR3 is TGTGCCAGCAGCTTTTCCGACAGGGGGAATGAGCAGTTCTTC. Translation gives CASSFSDRGNEQFF.

This clonotype occurred once. The chain's CDR3 is CSASSGLDLYEQFF. The DNA for the CDR3 is TGCAGTGCTTCGTCGGGACTCGACCTCTATGAGCAGTTCTTC. The chain couples TRBV20-1 to TRBJ2-1; possibly TRBD2 for D (6 bases). V lost 5 bases, J lost 8 bases, and 19 bases lay in between. The CDR3 length is 14 residues. In germline, CDR1 is DFQATT, CDR2 SNEGSKA (reference sequence).

The rearrangement uses TRBV7-9 and TRBJ2-5; 9 nucleotides agree with TRBD2. Germline V gene data show CDR1 as SEHNR and CDR2 as FQNEAQ (reference sequence). J was trimmed by 1 base and V by 8 bases; bases with no gene match: 11. This CDR3 comprises 16 residues. CDR3 nucleotide sequence: TGTGCCAGCCACGACCTTAGCGGGGGCCCCCAAGAGACCCAGTACTTC. It translates to CASHDLSGGPQETQYF. The full variable domain, completed using reference TRBV7-9 and TRBJ2-5, is DTGVSQNPRHKITKRGQNVTFRCDPISEHNRLYWYRQTLGQGPEFLTYFQNEAQLEKSRLLSDRFSAERPKGSFSTLEIQRTEQGDSAMYLCASHDLSGGPQETQYFGPGTRLLVL.

This rearrangement joins TRBV4-1 to TRBJ2-1; the match to TRBD2 covers 7 bases. CDR1 and CDR2 (germline): MGHRA, YSYEKL. The CDR3 runs to 19 residues. J lost 7 bases, V lost 0 bases, and 18 bases had no gene match. CDR3 nucleotides: TGCGCCAGCAGCCAAGAAAGAGTAAGGAGGACGGGGGGTACGAATGAGCAGTTCTTC. It codes for CASSQERVRRTGGTNEQFF.

The chain combines TRBV3-1 with TRBJ2-7, with D perhaps matching TRBD2 (7 bases). Gene TRBJ2-5 matches the end of the DNA better, so the J call may be wrong. In germline, CDR1 is LGHDT, CDR2 YNNKEL (reference sequence). CDR3 size: 17 residues. Written as DNA, the CDR3 is TGTGCCAGCAGCCAAGATCCCAGGACTAGGGGGGACAAGACCCAGTACTTC. It translates to CASSQDPRTRGDKTQYF.

This clonotype was counted between two and nine times. CDR3 sequence: CASSYSKGVGTDTQYF. The CDR3 DNA follows: TGTGCCAGCAGTTACTCGAAGGGGGTAGGCACAGATACGCAGTATTTT. This sequence joins TRBV6-5 and TRBJ2-3, with a tentative D call TRBD1 (6 bases). CDR1 is MNHEY, CDR2 SVGAGI, per germline. V was cut by 0 bases and J by 1 base, with 11 bases left in between. The CDR3 spans 16 residues.

This clonotype has only a few counts. The genes are TRBV7-6 and TRBJ2-3, with 15 bases matching TRBD2. CDR1 is SGHVS, CDR2 FNYEAQ, per germline. This CDR3 comprises 17 residues. The V segment lost 4 bases and the J segment 4 bases; nucleotides outside the gene matches: 6. The CDR3 sequence is CASSSRGLAGGPDTQYF. Written as DNA, the CDR3 is TGTGCCAGCAGCTCCCGGGGACTAGCGGGGGGCCCAGATACGCAGTATTTT.

The sample holds a few counts of this clonotype. Written as DNA, the CDR3 is TGTGCCAGCAGTTCGCCCGGTCTAGCGGGGAACACAGATACGCAGTATTTT. Amino acid sequence: CASSSPGLAGNTDTQYF. The chain links TRBV6-5 to TRBJ2-3; 9 bases fit TRBD2. There are 17 residues in the CDR3. Trimming cost V 4 bases and J 2 bases; bases outside gene matches: 10. From germline, CDR1 is MNHEY and CDR2 SVGAGI.

The chain has TRBV29-1 and TRBJ2-7, with D possibly TRBD1 on 6 matching bases. Germline V gene sequence: CDR1 SQVTM, CDR2 ANQGSEA. The CDR3 length is 11 residues. V lost 6 bases to trimming and J lost 5 bases, with 11 bases between them. The CDR3 DNA sequence: TGCAGCGTGTACAGGGAGAACGAGCAGTACTTC. As protein: CSVYRENEQYF.

The CDR3: CASSYSGGSRLLEQFF. The DNA of the CDR3 is TGTGCCAGCAGTTACTCGGGGGGGTCGCGTCTACTTGAGCAGTTCTTC. This chain joins TRBV6-5 and TRBJ2-1; TRBD2 matches at 7 bases. Trimming cost V 0 bases and J 9 bases; bases outside gene matches: 11. This CDR3 has 16 residues. The germline V gene encodes CDR1 MNHEY and CDR2 SVGAGI.

About this clonotype itself: This may come from a read error, since a much larger clone is one base off. The rearrangement links TRBV12-3 or TRBV12-4 to TRBJ2-3, with D hard to call. This CDR3 comprises 11 residues. DNA for the CDR3: TGTGCCAGCAGGTTAGGAGATACGCAGTATTTT. Its translation is CASRLGDTQYF.

This clonotype has just a few counts. The J gene is TRBJ2-7, the V gene TRBV5-1; TRBD1 aligns across 9 bases. V gave up 0 bases and J gave up 3 bases; unmatched junction bases: 4. CDR1 is SGHRS and CDR2 is YFSETQ in the germline V gene. CDR3 length: 15 amino acids. The CDR3 DNA reads as TGCGCCAGCAGCTTGGGGACAGGGGCGGGCTACGAGCAGTACTTC. The encoded protein is CASSLGTGAGYEQYF.